This T cell receptor beta chain derives from a study of blood T cell repertoires in COVID-19 (dated by TCRdb to about 2020). Some background on the complete study: Samples from collaborators originated in the United States, Italy and Spain and spanned both the acute and convalescent phases of COVID-19. The samples were drawn from two sources: the first 160 participants of the ongoing ImmuneRACE study, and some 1,300 subjects contributed by 6 global collaborators. A freely available public database, intended as a resource for researchers studying the immune response to SARS-CoV-2, is where the repertoires were released. The prospective study material was composed of cDNA or gDNA derived from T cells, B-cell-depleted T cells, or PBMCs. HLA class I and class II types, where available, came from metadata supplied by the sample provider rather than from assay-based typing. The sample metadata nearly always contained a de-identified subject ID, COVID-19 status, age in years and sex. Subjects who had been exposed to COVID-19, were actively infected with it, or had recovered from it provided the deeply sampled blood TCRbeta repertoires that made up the dataset. Results the study describes overall, beyond this receptor: How much clinical and demographic metadata was included differed by source and by participant, and the metadata was provided uncurated.

The immunoSEQ Assay, a bias-controlled multiplex PCR, was used to amplify TCRbeta CDR3 regions from genomic DNA. Concerning the study's data processing: The number of nucleated cells in each sample was estimated by amplification of reference gene primers within the assay. Sequence reads were collapsed and filtered to measure the absolute abundance of every unique TCRbeta CDR3 rearrangement. For each sample, productive Simpson clonality was calculated by taking the square root of Simpson's diversity index across productive rearrangements. TCRdb holds this immuneACCESS table with in-frame rearrangements only. Some clones are missing; in checked studies, unresolved V genes explain under half, and the rest has no known cause. V and J calls and clone size are as listed in that table; D and trimming were resolved from the DNA. This sample is represented by approximately 200,000 clones; around 87% of them were singletons. Of the sample, approximately 2% falls within the top ten clones.

As regards this clone: It lacks a known antigen. The input lacks base qualities; no much larger clone sits a single base away.

In the prospective study, participants were about 18 to 89 years old, resided in fewer than 25 geographic areas of the United States, and were enrolled through a virtual design. To assign participants to cohorts, the prospective study relied on clinical history that participants themselves reported in a screening survey and a study questionnaire. Recovered participants in ImmuneRACE Cohort 3 were defined as having two consecutive negative NP/OP PCR tests, clearance from a healthcare professional, or resolution of symptoms. In the prospective study, mobile phlebotomists collected whole blood, serum and a nasopharyngeal or oropharyngeal swab from each participant. Additional blood draws and questionnaires over an approximately 2-month period could optionally be provided by prospective study participants. Blood samples from the prospective study were shipped frozen or at room temperature prior to DNA extraction.

V is pruned by 4 bases and J by 3 bases, leaving 9 bases of the junction without a gene match. The germline V gene supplies CDR1 SQVTM and CDR2 ANQGSEA. Inclusive of the bounding cysteine and phenylalanine, the CDR3 is 15 residues long. Just the 45-base CDR3 DNA is kept, in frame starting at base 1. This TCR came from a woman in her twenties or thirties who had recovered from COVID-19. The sample comprised PBMCs or T cells enriched from blood (not recorded which). The chain is made from TRBV29-1 and TRBJ2-7; TRBD2 matches 10 bases in the middle. The CDR3 protein is CSVGDSGRGHYEQYF. The DNA reads as follows: TGCAGCGTTGGGGACAGCGGGAGGGGCCACTACGAGCAGTACTTC.